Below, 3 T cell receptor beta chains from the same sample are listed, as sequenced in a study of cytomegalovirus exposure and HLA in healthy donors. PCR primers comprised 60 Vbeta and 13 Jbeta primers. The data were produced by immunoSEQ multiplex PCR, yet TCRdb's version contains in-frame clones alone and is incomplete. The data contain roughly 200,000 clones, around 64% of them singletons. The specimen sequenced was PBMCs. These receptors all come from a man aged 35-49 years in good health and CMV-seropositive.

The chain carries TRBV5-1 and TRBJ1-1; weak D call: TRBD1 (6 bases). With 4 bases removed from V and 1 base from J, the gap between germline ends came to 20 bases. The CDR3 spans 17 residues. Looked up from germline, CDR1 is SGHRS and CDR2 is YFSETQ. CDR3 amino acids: CASSLGDGGGGNTEAFF. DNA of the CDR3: TGCGCCAGCAGCCTGGGGGATGGGGGCGGAGGGAACACTGAAGCTTTCTTT. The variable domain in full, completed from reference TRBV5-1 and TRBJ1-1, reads KAGVTQTPRYLIKTRGQQVTLSCSPISGHRSVSWYQQTPGQGLQFLFEYFSETQRNKGNFPGRFSGRQFSNSRSEMNVSTLELGDSALYLCASSLGDGGGGNTEAFFGQGTRLTVV.

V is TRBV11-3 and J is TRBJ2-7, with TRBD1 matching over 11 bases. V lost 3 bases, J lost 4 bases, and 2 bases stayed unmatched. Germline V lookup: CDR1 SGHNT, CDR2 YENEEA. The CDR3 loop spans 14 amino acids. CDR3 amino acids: CASSLGQGVYEQYF. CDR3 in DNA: TGTGCCAGCAGCTTGGGACAGGGGGTGTACGAGCAGTACTTC. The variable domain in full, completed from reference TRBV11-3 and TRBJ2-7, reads EAGVVQSPRYKIIEKKQPVAFWCNPISGHNTLYWYLQNLGQGPELLIRYENEEAVDDSQLPKDRFSAERLKGVDSTLKIQPAELGDSAVYLCASSLGQGVYEQYFGPGTRLTVT.

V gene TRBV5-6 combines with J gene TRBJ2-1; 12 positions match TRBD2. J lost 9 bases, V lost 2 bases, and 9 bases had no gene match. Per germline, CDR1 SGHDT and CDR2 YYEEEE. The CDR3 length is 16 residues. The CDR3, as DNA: TGTGCCAGCAGCTTAGATGGACTAGCGGGGTCGGGTGAGCAGTTCTTC. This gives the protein CASSLDGLAGSGEQFF.